A selection of T cell receptor beta chains follows, all from one sample in a study of cytomegalovirus exposure and HLA in healthy donors. Only in-frame clones appear in the TCRdb table, and some are missing; sequencing was by immunoSEQ multiplex PCR. This sample's table has tens of thousands of clones. The specimen sequenced was PBMCs. Receptor source: a woman aged 25 to 39 in good health and CMV-seropositive. CDR3s include the opening cysteine and the closing phenylalanine or tryptophan. The D gene is left open where the match is weak.

.	TRBV7-2	TRBJ2-7	CASSLQGVGEQYF
TRBD2	TRBV19	TRBJ2-7	CASSPGTSGILQHF
.	TRBV28	TRBJ1-6	CASSLGQGYSPLHF
TRBD1	TRBV11-2	TRBJ1-4	CASSRWTGYEKLFF
TRBD2	TRBV5-4	TRBJ2-5	CASSNPTAGVSETQYF
TRBD2	TRBV15	TRBJ2-3	CATSSRLAGVDTQYF
TRBD2	TRBV5-4	TRBJ2-7	CASSPGTSGSWAVF
TRBD1	TRBV18	TRBJ1-2	CASSRTGGGNYGYTF
.	TRBV6-1	TRBJ2-7	CASSEASLAGSSYEQYF
TRBD1	TRBV7-2	TRBJ2-5	CASSSPDRTLRETQYF
.	TRBV4-1	TRBJ1-5	CASSDGQSTYQPQHF
.	TRBV10-1	TRBJ1-1	CASSPQANTEAFF
TRBD1	TRBV6-5	TRBJ1-1	CASSYSRTGLSPEAFF
TRBD2	TRBV18	TRBJ2-2	CASSPLAGGRTGELFF
TRBD2	TRBV6-7	TRBJ2-4	CASTLRCHWSGRPVYAKNIQYF
.	TRBV5-1	TRBJ1-6	CASSFEGEARPNNSPLHF
.	TRBV5-8	TRBJ2-2	CASSFGRVTGELFF
.	TRBV11-2	TRBJ1-1	CASSPREVAFF
.	TRBV15	TRBJ2-7	CATSRGEPLSNYEQYF
.	TRBV7-6	TRBJ2-7	CASSLAPGLDYEQYF
TRBD2	TRBV2	TRBJ2-7	CASALAGVAYEQYF
.	TRBV5-6	TRBJ1-1	CASRPSTEAFF
TRBD1	TRBV27	TRBJ2-1	CASSLTPQGWVNEQFF
.	TRBV19	TRBJ1-5	CASSIRGGGLTTGQPQHF
TRBD2	TRBV2	TRBJ2-5	CASSLSLAGGETQYF
.	TRBV13	TRBJ1-1	CASRIQGRAFF
.	TRBV13	TRBJ2-5	CASSVSGGAHF
.	TRBV10-2	TRBJ1-1	CASSLLRSAEAFF
.	TRBV30	TRBJ2-2	CALRLGELFF
.	TRBV5-1	TRBJ2-2	CASSLIVDTGELFF